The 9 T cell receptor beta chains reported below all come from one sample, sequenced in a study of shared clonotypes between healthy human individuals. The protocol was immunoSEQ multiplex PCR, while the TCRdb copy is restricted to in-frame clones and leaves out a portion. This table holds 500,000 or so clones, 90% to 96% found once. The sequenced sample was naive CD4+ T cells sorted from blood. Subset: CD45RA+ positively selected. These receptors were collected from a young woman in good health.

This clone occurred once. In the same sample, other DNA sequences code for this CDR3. Written as DNA, the CDR3 is TGCGCCAGCAGCTTAGGACAGAGCTACAATGAGCAGTTCTTC. Residues: CASSLGQSYNEQFF. The gene calls are TRBV5-1 and TRBJ2-1, with a possible D match to TRBD1 (6 bases). V lost 2 bases, J lost 3 bases, and 9 bases lay in between. Germline CDR1 SGHRS, CDR2 YFSETQ. The CDR3 consists of 14 residues.

The CDR3 DNA is TGTGCCAGCAGTCCCCATACGCGACAGGACTACGAGCAGTACTTC. This sequence encodes CASSPHTRQDYEQYF. The chain carries TRBV28 and TRBJ2-7, with D possibly TRBD1 on 6 matching bases. The CDR3 runs 15 residues. The V end lost 5 bases, the J end lost 3 bases, and 17 bases lay between the germline ends. In germline, CDR1 is MDHEN, CDR2 SYDVKM. Based on the CDR3 plus reference TRBV28 and TRBJ2-7, the full variable domain is DVKVTQSSRYLVKRTGEKVFLECVQDMDHENMFWYRQDPGLGLRLIYFSYDVKMKEKGDIPEGYSVSREKKERFSLILESASTNQTSMYLCASSPHTRQDYEQYFGPGTRLTVT.

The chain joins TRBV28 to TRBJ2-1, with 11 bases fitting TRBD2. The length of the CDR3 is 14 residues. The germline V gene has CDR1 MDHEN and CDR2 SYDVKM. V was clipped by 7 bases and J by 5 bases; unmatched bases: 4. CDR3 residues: CASTGTSGHNEQFF. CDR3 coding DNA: TGTGCCAGCACCGGGACTAGCGGCCACAATGAGCAGTTCTTC.

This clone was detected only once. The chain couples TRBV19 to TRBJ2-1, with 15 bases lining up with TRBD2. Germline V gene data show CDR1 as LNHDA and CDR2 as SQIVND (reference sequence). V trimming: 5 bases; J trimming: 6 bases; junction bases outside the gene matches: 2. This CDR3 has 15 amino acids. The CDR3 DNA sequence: TGTGCCAGTAGTCCGGGACTAGCGGGAGGCAATGAGCAGTTCTTC. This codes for CASSPGLAGGNEQFF.

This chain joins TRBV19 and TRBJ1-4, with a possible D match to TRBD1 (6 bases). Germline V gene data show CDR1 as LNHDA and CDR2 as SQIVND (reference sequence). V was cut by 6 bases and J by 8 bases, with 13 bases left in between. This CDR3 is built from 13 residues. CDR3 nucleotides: TGTGCCAGTAGAGGACAGTTGGGGGAAAAACTGTTTTTT. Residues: CASRGQLGEKLFF.

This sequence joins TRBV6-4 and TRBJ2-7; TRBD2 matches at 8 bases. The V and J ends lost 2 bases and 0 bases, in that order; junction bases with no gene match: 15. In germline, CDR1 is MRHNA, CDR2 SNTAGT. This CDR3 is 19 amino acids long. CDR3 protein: CASSDTHRLSGTSSYEQYF. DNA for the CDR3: TGTGCCAGCAGTGACACCCATCGACTTAGCGGGACAAGCTCCTACGAGCAGTACTTC.

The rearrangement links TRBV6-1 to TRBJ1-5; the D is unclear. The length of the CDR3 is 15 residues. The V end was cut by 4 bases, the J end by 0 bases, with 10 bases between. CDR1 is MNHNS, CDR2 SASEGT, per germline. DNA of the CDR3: TGTGCCAGCAGTGTTGGAACCTATAGCAATCAGCCCCAGCATTTT. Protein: CASSVGTYSNQPQHF.

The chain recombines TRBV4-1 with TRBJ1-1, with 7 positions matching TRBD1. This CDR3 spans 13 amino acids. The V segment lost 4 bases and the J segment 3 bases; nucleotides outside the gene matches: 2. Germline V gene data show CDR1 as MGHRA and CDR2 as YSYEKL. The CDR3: CASSPGGYTEAFF. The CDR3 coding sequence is TGCGCCAGCAGCCCAGGGGGTTACACTGAAGCTTTCTTT.

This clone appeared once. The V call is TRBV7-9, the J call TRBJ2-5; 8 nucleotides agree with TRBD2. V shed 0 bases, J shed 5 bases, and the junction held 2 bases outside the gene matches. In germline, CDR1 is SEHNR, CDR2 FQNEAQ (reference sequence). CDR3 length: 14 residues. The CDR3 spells CASSLATSVETQYF. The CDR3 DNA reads TGTGCCAGCAGCTTAGCGACTAGCGTTGAGACCCAGTACTTC.